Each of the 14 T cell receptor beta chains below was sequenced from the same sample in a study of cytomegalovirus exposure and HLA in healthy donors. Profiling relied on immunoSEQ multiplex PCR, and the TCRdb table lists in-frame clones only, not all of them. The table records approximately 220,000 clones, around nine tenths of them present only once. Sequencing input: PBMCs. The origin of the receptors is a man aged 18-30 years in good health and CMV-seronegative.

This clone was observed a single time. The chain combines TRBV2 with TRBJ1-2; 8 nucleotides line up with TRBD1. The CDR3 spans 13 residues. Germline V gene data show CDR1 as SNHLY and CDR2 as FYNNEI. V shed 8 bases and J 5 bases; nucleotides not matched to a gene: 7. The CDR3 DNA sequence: TGTGCCAGCCGTGTACAGGGGGTTTATGGCTACACCTTC. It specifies CASRVQGVYGYTF.

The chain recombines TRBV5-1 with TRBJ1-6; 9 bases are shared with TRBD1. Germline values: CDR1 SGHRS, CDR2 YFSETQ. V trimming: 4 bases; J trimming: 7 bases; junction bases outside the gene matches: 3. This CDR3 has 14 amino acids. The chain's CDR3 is CASSTGQGNSPLHF. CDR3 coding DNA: TGCGCCAGCAGCACGGGACAGGGAAATTCACCCCTCCACTTT. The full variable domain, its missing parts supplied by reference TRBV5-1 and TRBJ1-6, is KAGVTQTPRYLIKTRGQQVTLSCSPISGHRSVSWYQQTPGQGLQFLFEYFSETQRNKGNFPGRFSGRQFSNSRSEMNVSTLELGDSALYLCASSTGQGNSPLHFGNGTRLTVT.

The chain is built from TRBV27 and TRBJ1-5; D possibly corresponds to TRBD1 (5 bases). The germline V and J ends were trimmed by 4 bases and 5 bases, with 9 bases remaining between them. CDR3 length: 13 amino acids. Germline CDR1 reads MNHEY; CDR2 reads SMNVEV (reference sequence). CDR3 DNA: TGTGCCAGCAGTTCCGACAGTTATCAGCCCCAGCATTTT. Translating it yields CASSSDSYQPQHF.

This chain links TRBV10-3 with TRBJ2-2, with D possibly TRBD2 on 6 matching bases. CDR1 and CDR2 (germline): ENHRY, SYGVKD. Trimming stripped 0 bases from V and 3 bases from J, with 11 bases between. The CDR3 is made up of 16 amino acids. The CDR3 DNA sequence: TGTGCCATCAGTGAGTCGTGGACTATTTACACCGGGGAGCTGTTTTTT. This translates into CAISESWTIYTGELFF.

The CDR3 spells CASASGYSNQPQHF. In DNA, the CDR3 is TGTGCCAGTGCCAGCGGTTATAGCAATCAGCCCCAGCATTTT. The J gene is TRBJ1-5, the V gene TRBV5-6; D gene unclear. Germline V CDR1 and CDR2: SGHDT, YYEEEE. This CDR3 has 14 amino acids. Between the trimmed V and J ends, which lost 8 bases and 0 bases, there was a span of 12 bases.

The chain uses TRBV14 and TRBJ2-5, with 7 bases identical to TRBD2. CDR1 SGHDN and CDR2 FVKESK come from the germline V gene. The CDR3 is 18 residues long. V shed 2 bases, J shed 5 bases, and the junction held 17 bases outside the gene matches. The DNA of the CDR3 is TGTGCCAGCAGCCAACCCCATCGTGGGGAGGGTATGCGGGAGACCCAGTACTTC. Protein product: CASSQPHRGEGMRETQYF.

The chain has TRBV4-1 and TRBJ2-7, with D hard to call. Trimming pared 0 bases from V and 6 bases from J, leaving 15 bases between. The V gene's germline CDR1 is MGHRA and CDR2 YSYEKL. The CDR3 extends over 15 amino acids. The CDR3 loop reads CASSQEFLVLGEQYF. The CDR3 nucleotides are TGCGCCAGCAGCCAAGAATTCCTAGTCCTCGGCGAGCAGTACTTC.

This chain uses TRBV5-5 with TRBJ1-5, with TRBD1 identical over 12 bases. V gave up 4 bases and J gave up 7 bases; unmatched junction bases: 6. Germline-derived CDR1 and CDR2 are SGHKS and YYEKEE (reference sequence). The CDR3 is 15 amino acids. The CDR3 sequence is CASSLGTGGRQPQHF. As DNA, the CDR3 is TGTGCCAGCAGCCTGGGGACAGGGGGCAGGCAGCCCCAGCATTTT.

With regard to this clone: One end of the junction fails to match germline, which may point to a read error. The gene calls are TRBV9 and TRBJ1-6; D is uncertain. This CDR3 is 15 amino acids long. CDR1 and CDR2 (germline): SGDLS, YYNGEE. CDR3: CASSVDPTNNSPLHF. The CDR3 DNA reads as TGTGCCAGCAGCGTAGATCCTACTAATAACTCACCCCTCCACTTT. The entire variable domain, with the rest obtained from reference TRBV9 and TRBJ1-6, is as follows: DSGVTQTPKHLITATGQRVTLRCSPRSGDLSVYWYQQSLDQGLQFLIQYYNGEERAKGNILERFSAQQFPDLHSELNLSSLELGDSALYFCASSVDPTNNSPLHFGNGTRLTVT.

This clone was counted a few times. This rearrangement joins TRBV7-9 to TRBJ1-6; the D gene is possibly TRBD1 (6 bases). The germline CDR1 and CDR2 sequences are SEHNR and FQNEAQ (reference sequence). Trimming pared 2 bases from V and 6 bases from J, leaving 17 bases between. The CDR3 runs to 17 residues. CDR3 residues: CASSLKMDSPLNSPLHF. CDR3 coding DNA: TGTGCCAGCAGCTTAAAAATGGACAGTCCCCTTAATTCACCCCTCCACTTT.

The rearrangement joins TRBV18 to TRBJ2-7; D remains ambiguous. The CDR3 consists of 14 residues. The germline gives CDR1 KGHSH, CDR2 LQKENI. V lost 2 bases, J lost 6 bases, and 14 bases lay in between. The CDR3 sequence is CASSPGAGSVEQYF. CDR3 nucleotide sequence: TGTGCCAGCTCACCAGGAGCCGGGTCCGTCGAGCAGTACTTC.

CDR3 amino acids: CASKAGEGTEAFF. The DNA of the CDR3 is TGTGCCAGCAAAGCGGGGGAAGGCACTGAAGCTTTCTTT. The chain recombines TRBV27 with TRBJ1-1; D might be TRBD1 (5 bases). Germline V lookup: CDR1 MNHEY, CDR2 SMNVEV (reference sequence). There are 13 residues in the CDR3. The V end lost 7 bases, the J end lost 4 bases, and 13 bases lay between the germline ends.

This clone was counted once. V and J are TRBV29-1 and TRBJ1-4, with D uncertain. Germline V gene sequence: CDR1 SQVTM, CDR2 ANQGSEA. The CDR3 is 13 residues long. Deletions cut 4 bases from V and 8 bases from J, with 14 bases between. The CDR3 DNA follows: TGCAGCGTTGCTACTACATCGCGAGAAAAACTGTTTTTT. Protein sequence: CSVATTSREKLFF.

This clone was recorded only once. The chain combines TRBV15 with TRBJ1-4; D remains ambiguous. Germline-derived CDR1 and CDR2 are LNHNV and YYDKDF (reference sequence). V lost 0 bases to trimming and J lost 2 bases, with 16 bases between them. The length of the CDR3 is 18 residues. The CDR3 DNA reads TGTGCCACCAGCAGAGATCTAGGAGGCTGGGATACTAATGAAAAACTGTTTTTT. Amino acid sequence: CATSRDLGGWDTNEKLFF.